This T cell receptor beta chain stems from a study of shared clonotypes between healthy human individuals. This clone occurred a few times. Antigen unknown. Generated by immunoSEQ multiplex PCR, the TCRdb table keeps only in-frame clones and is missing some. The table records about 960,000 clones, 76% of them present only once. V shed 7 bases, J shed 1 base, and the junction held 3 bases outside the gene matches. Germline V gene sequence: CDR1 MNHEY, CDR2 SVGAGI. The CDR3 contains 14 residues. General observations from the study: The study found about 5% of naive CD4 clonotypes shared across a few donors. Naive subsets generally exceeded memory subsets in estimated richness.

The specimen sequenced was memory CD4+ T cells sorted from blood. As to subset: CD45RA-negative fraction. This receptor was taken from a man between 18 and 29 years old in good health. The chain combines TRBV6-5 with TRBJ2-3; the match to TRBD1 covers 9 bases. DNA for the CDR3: TGTGCCAGCACCCGGACAGGGGGCACAGATACGCAGTATTTT. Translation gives CASTRTGGTDTQYF.